Listed below are T cell receptor beta chains from one sample, sequenced in a study of blood T cell repertoires in COVID-19. Libraries were prepared by immunoSEQ multiplex PCR; TCRdb keeps only in-frame clonotypes and omits some of them. Of a few hundred thousand clones listed, approximately 87% are singletons. Sequences were obtained from peripheral blood. The receptors shown here come from a man in his sixties who had recovered from COVID-19. The conserved cysteine and the conserved F or W are not part of the CDR3 here. The order of the fields is J gene, V gene, CDR3 protein.

TRBJ1-2 | TRBV5-6 | ASSLEGAGGYT
TRBJ2-1 | TRBV18 | ASSPARYNEQF
TRBJ2-3 | TRBV5-1 | ASSLELQGGADTQY
TRBJ1-4 | TRBV29-1 | SVLNNEKLF
TRBJ2-1 | TRBV6-5 | ASTAGVYNEQF
TRBJ2-7 | TRBV13 | ASSLGRGVEQY
TRBJ1-2 | TRBV18 | ASSGQGSSYGYT
TRBJ2-2 | TRBV6-5 | ASSYRTSANTGELF
TRBJ2-1 | TRBV11-2 | ASSFTGANEQF
TRBJ1-4 | TRBV28 | ASSLTAEQKLF
TRBJ1-1 | TRBV5-1 | ASSWGGQADTEAF
TRBJ1-4 | TRBV12-5 | ASGGTAGKLF
TRBJ2-5 | TRBV5-1 | ASSFSNTQETQY
TRBJ2-5 | TRBV18 | ASSPQRGNQETQY
TRBJ2-1 | TRBV2 | ASSDLGSSYNEQF
TRBJ1-5 | TRBV9 | ASSVVITGMGNQPQH
TRBJ2-7 | TRBV6-1 | ASSDPRQPLGYEQY
TRBJ2-1 | TRBV7-9 | ASSFTSGYNEQF
TRBJ2-7 | TRBV3-1/TRBV3-2 | ASSKGQGIYEQY
TRBJ1-4 | TRBV18 | ASSSPGLVEKLF
TRBJ1-1 | TRBV27 | ASSLLSGNTEAF
TRBJ2-1 | TRBV9 | ASSLIVGGSGEQF
TRBJ2-5 | TRBV24-1 | ATSDLQGGSETQY
TRBJ2-1 | TRBV4-1 | ASSQGGQFNEQF
TRBJ1-1 | TRBV30 | AWGGGTGMNTEAF
TRBJ2-2 | TRBV5-1 | ASSLADREDTGELF
TRBJ2-7 | TRBV7-2 | ASSLETVSSYEQY
TRBJ2-2 | TRBV30 | AWSDLAGGFTGELF
TRBJ2-3 | TRBV5-1 | ASSFGLRGGPPDTQY
TRBJ2-6 | TRBV19 | ASSIVGGSDVGANVLT
TRBJ2-2 | TRBV6-5 | AIFAEPTGELF
TRBJ1-5 | TRBV30 | AWSVQGHQPQH
TRBJ2-7 | TRBV19 | ASTPGQGTYEQY
TRBJ2-3 | TRBV18 | ASSPRSLGRETDTQY
TRBJ1-1 | TRBV2 | ASSVGSFEAF
TRBJ2-3 | TRBV24-1 | ASSRGVTDTQY
TRBJ2-7 | TRBV5-4 | ASRQGLSYEQY
TRBJ2-7 | TRBV6-5 | ASRAGLSNFYEQY
TRBJ2-6 | TRBV30 | AWSYPGTAGANVLT
TRBJ2-1 | TRBV27 | ASSHRTSGNYNEQF
TRBJ1-2 | TRBV7-3 | ASAPRQGRDGYT
TRBJ1-1 | TRBV30 | AWRSDGGTEAF
TRBJ2-7 | TRBV7-2 | ASSLAGGSTSYEQY
TRBJ2-1 | TRBV5-1 | ASSLSMNEQF
TRBJ2-7 | TRBV12-3/TRBV12-4 | ASSWGQGYEQY
TRBJ2-7 | TRBV10-3 | AIRETTSHAYEQY